This is a list of T cell receptor beta chains from one sample in a study of blood T cell repertoires in COVID-19. Sequencing used immunoSEQ multiplex PCR; TCRdb keeps in-frame clones, though not all of them. Of some 200,000 clones listed, roughly 84% are singletons. The sample comprised peripheral blood. The receptors stem from a man aged 50 to 59 with active or convalescent COVID-19. Both conserved end residues are part of each CDR3. D genes are given only for firm matches. Not every row has a clone size; where given, it reads once, few, many or a size class.

clone size: NA; V gene: TRBV29-1; CDR3 length: 14; J gene: TRBJ1-1; D gene: NA; CDR3 protein: CSVETLFGNTEAFF; CDR3 DNA: TGCAGCGTTGAGACACTCTTCGGGAACACTGAAGCTTTCTTT
clone size: NA; V gene: TRBV4-3; CDR3 length: 15; J gene: TRBJ2-1; D gene: NA; CDR3 protein: CASSAPRDAHNEQFF; CDR3 DNA: TGCGCCAGCAGCGCACCGCGGGACGCGCACAATGAGCAGTTCTTC
clone size: few; V gene: TRBV11-2; CDR3 length: 15; J gene: TRBJ2-2; D gene: NA; CDR3 protein: CASSLGSGNTGELFF; CDR3 DNA: TGTGCCAGCAGCTTAGGTTCAGGGAACACCGGGGAGCTGTTTTTT
clone size: NA; V gene: TRBV6-5; CDR3 length: 14; J gene: TRBJ2-5; D gene: TRBD1; CDR3 protein: CASRARDREETQYF; CDR3 DNA: TGTGCCAGCAGAGCCAGGGACAGGGAAGAGACCCAGTACTTC
clone size: NA; V gene: TRBV7-2; CDR3 length: 15; J gene: TRBJ1-3; D gene: NA; CDR3 protein: CASTPPGGKGNTIYF; CDR3 DNA: TGTGCCAGCACCCCGCCGGGAGGGAAGGGAAACACCATATATTTT
clone size: NA; V gene: TRBV28; CDR3 length: 13; J gene: TRBJ1-2; D gene: NA; CDR3 protein: CASSSATNYGYTF; CDR3 DNA: TGTGCCAGCAGTTCCGCTACTAACTATGGCTACACCTTC
clone size: once; V gene: TRBV9; CDR3 length: 14; J gene: TRBJ1-2; D gene: TRBD1; CDR3 protein: CASSVTGGSYGYTF; CDR3 DNA: TGTGCCAGCAGCGTCACAGGGGGCTCCTATGGCTACACCTTC
clone size: NA; V gene: TRBV5-5; CDR3 length: 14; J gene: TRBJ2-7; D gene: NA; CDR3 protein: CASSLGPGPYEQYF; CDR3 DNA: TGTGCCAGCAGCTTGGGACCAGGGCCCTACGAGCAGTACTTC
clone size: NA; V gene: TRBV5-5; CDR3 length: 14; J gene: TRBJ2-7; D gene: NA; CDR3 protein: CASTSSAGTYEQYF; CDR3 DNA: TGTGCCAGCACCTCATCCGCAGGAACCTACGAGCAGTACTTC
clone size: NA; V gene: TRBV4-3; CDR3 length: 15; J gene: TRBJ1-3; D gene: NA; CDR3 protein: CASSQETGSGNTIYF; CDR3 DNA: TGCGCCAGCAGCCAAGAAACGGGGTCTGGAAACACCATATATTTT
clone size: NA; V gene: TRBV4-1; CDR3 length: 16; J gene: TRBJ2-5; D gene: TRBD2; CDR3 protein: CASSGSGGARAETQYF; CDR3 DNA: TGCGCCAGCAGCGGGAGCGGGGGGGCGCGGGCAGAGACCCAGTACTTC
clone size: NA; V gene: TRBV28; CDR3 length: 13; J gene: TRBJ1-6; D gene: NA; CDR3 protein: CASIDRWNSPLHF; CDR3 DNA: TGTGCCAGCATAGACAGGTGGAATTCACCCCTCCACTTT
clone size: NA; V gene: TRBV28; CDR3 length: 13; J gene: TRBJ2-1; D gene: NA; CDR3 protein: CACRVPRGGEQFF; CDR3 DNA: TGTGCCTGCAGGGTCCCGAGAGGGGGAGAGCAGTTCTTC
clone size: once; V gene: TRBV10-1; CDR3 length: 16; J gene: TRBJ2-2; D gene: TRBD2; CDR3 protein: CASRDSGKRYTGELFF; CDR3 DNA: TGCGCCAGCAGAGATAGCGGGAAGCGGTACACCGGGGAGCTGTTTTTT
clone size: NA; V gene: TRBV5-1; CDR3 length: 17; J gene: TRBJ2-5; D gene: NA; CDR3 protein: CASSLGVQAPYQETQYF; CDR3 DNA: TGCGCCAGCAGCTTGGGGGTACAGGCTCCTTACCAAGAGACCCAGTACTTC
clone size: NA; V gene: TRBV18; CDR3 length: 16; J gene: TRBJ1-5; D gene: NA; CDR3 protein: CASSPQNSHGGQPQHF; CDR3 DNA: TGTGCCAGCTCACCACAAAACTCCCACGGCGGTCAGCCCCAGCATTTT
clone size: NA; V gene: TRBV4-2; CDR3 length: 17; J gene: TRBJ2-2; D gene: TRBD1; CDR3 protein: CASSQGGQGPSTGELFF; CDR3 DNA: TGTGCCAGCAGCCAAGGGGGACAGGGACCGTCCACCGGGGAGCTGTTTTTT
clone size: NA; V gene: TRBV23-1; CDR3 length: 12; J gene: TRBJ2-5; D gene: NA; CDR3 protein: CARLSYQETQYF; CDR3 DNA: TGCGCCCGTCTGAGCTACCAAGAGACCCAGTACTTC
clone size: NA; V gene: TRBV2; CDR3 length: 11; J gene: TRBJ1-2; D gene: TRBD1; CDR3 protein: CASGTGDGYTF; CDR3 DNA: TGTGCCAGTGGGACAGGGGATGGCTACACCTTC
clone size: NA; V gene: TRBV19; CDR3 length: 16; J gene: TRBJ2-2; D gene: TRBD2; CDR3 protein: CASSAIGAGEIGELFF; CDR3 DNA: TGTGCCAGTAGTGCGATAGGGGCGGGGGAGATCGGGGAGCTGTTTTTT
clone size: few; V gene: TRBV2; CDR3 length: 12; J gene: TRBJ1-4; D gene: NA; CDR3 protein: CASSEVGEKLFF; CDR3 DNA: TGTGCCAGCAGTGAAGTCGGGGAGAAACTGTTTTTT
clone size: NA; V gene: TRBV19; CDR3 length: 12; J gene: TRBJ1-1; D gene: NA; CDR3 protein: CASSTGFTEAFF; CDR3 DNA: TGTGCCAGTAGTACAGGGTTCACTGAAGCTTTCTTT
clone size: NA; V gene: TRBV7-2; CDR3 length: 13; J gene: TRBJ2-7; D gene: TRBD1; CDR3 protein: CASSRGQTYEQYF; CDR3 DNA: TGTGCCAGCAGCCGGGGACAGACCTACGAGCAGTACTTC
clone size: NA; V gene: TRBV5-1; CDR3 length: 15; J gene: TRBJ1-6; D gene: TRBD1; CDR3 protein: CASSPRQGLDSPLHF; CDR3 DNA: TGCGCCAGCAGCCCCCGACAGGGGCTGGATTCACCCCTCCACTTT
clone size: few; V gene: TRBV7-6; CDR3 length: 17; J gene: TRBJ2-1; D gene: TRBD2; CDR3 protein: CASSLASGTLSYNEQFF; CDR3 DNA: TGTGCCAGCAGCTTAGCTAGCGGGACCCTCTCCTACAATGAGCAGTTCTTC
clone size: NA; V gene: TRBV19; CDR3 length: 15; J gene: TRBJ2-7; D gene: NA; CDR3 protein: CASSLRGSTSYEQYF; CDR3 DNA: TGTGCCAGTAGCCTTCGGGGTAGTACTAGCTACGAGCAGTACTTC
clone size: NA; V gene: TRBV6-2/TRBV6-3; CDR3 length: 16; J gene: TRBJ2-4; D gene: TRBD2; CDR3 protein: CASSPILAAPKNIQYF; CDR3 DNA: TGTGCCAGCAGTCCGATACTAGCGGCCCCCAAAAACATTCAGTACTTC